The 27 T cell receptor beta chains in this list originate from one sample, sequenced in a study of identical twins. From the 5' RACE reads, TCRdb called clonotypes with MiXCR, one entry per CDR3 protein. In the table there are 1.5 million or so distinct CDR3 sequences, about 32% of which are singletons. The sample consisted of cord blood. The receptors were gathered from a newborn girl in good health.

This rearrangement joins TRBV5-1 to TRBJ2-7; D gene uncertain. Germline V CDR1 and CDR2: SGHRS, YFSETQ. The CDR3 is 15 residues long. Between the trimmed V and J ends, which lost 4 bases and 3 bases, there was a span of 17 bases. Written as DNA, the CDR3 is TGCGCCAGCAGCCCGCGGAGTGCACCTAACTACGAGCAGTACTTC. Residues: CASSPRSAPNYEQYF. Using reference TRBV5-1 and TRBJ2-7 for the parts outside the CDR3, the full variable domain is KAGVTQTPRYLIKTRGQQVTLSCSPISGHRSVSWYQQTPGQGLQFLFEYFSETQRNKGNFPGRFSGRQFSNSRSEMNVSTLELGDSALYLCASSPRSAPNYEQYFGPGTRLTVT.

This clonotype was observed a few times. This chain connects TRBV7-2 to TRBJ2-4, with 8 bases matching TRBD1. J gave up 13 bases and V 1 base, and 15 bases lay outside the gene matches. CDR1 SGHTA and CDR2 FQGNSA come from the germline V gene. CDR3 size: 16 residues. This CDR3 reads CASSLGAGGAYGGQYF. As DNA, the CDR3 is TGTGCCAGCAGCTTAGGCGCAGGGGGCGCGTACGGAGGGCAGTACTTC.

A few counts support this clonotype. The chain recombines TRBV2 with TRBJ2-7; 7 nucleotides line up with TRBD2. Germline values: CDR1 SNHLY, CDR2 FYNNEI. This CDR3 contains 17 residues. CDR3 nucleotide sequence: TGTGCTTACTCCTCCCGTCCTTCGGGGGGTCTCTCCTACGAGCAGTACTTC. This translates into CAYSSRPSGGLSYEQYF. The variable domain in full, with the rest retrieved from reference TRBV2 and TRBJ2-7, is EPEVTQTPSHQVTQMGQEVILRCVPISNHLYFYWYRQILGQKVEFLVSFYNNEISEKSEIFDDQFSVERPDGSNFTLKIRSTKLEDSAMYFCAYSSRPSGGLSYEQYFGPGTRLTVT.

CDR3: CSAHPSTDTQYF. DNA of the CDR3: TGCAGTGCCCATCCCTCCACAGATACGCAGTATTTT. The chain employs TRBV20-1 and TRBJ2-3; D gene uncertain. Germline-derived CDR1 and CDR2 are DFQATT and SNEGSKA (reference sequence). Trimming took 6 bases from V and 2 from J, leaving 9 bases between them. The CDR3 runs 12 residues.

A single count supports this clonotype. J is TRBJ2-1 and V is TRBV24-1; 9 positions match TRBD2. The ends lost 1 base at V and 14 bases at J; junction bases unmatched: 5. CDR1 KGHDR and CDR2 SFDVKD come from the germline V gene. CDR3 length: 13 residues. As DNA, the CDR3 is TGTGCCACCAGTGATTTATCTAGCGGGGAGGAGTTCTTC. Translated: CATSDLSSGEEFF.

The chain has TRBV15 and TRBJ2-7; D call uncertain. Trimming took off 0 bases at V and 2 bases at J, with 5 bases between the two ends. CDR1 and CDR2 (germline): LNHNV, YYDKDF (reference sequence). The CDR3 consists of 13 residues. CDR3 sequence: CATSRDIPYEQYF. The CDR3 DNA sequence: TGTGCCACCAGCAGAGATATCCCCTACGAGCAGTACTTC.

V usage is TRBV20-1 and J usage is TRBJ2-6; D possibly corresponds to TRBD2 (5 bases). This CDR3 is 14 amino acids long. Germline V gene lookup returns CDR1 DFQATT and CDR2 SNEGSKA (reference sequence). The V end lost 0 bases, the J end lost 3 bases, and 6 bases lay between the germline ends. CDR3 in DNA: TGCAGTGCTAGAGATCGGGGTGGGGCCAACGTCCTGACTTTC. Translated: CSARDRGGANVLTF.

This chain links TRBV5-1 with TRBJ2-2; no clear D. The CDR3 totals 15 residues. Germline V gene sequence: CDR1 SGHRS, CDR2 YFSETQ. The ends were cut back, 5 bases at V and 0 bases at J, with 11 bases in the middle. CDR3 sequence: CASRSTPPNTGELFF. For the CDR3, the DNA is TGCGCCAGCAGGTCAACGCCCCCGAACACCGGGGAGCTGTTTTTT. Variable domain in full (rest from reference TRBV5-1 and TRBJ2-2): KAGVTQTPRYLIKTRGQQVTLSCSPISGHRSVSWYQQTPGQGLQFLFEYFSETQRNKGNFPGRFSGRQFSNSRSEMNVSTLELGDSALYLCASRSTPPNTGELFFGEGSRLTVL.

A word on this clonotype: One end of the junction fails to match germline, which may point to a read error. The chain uses TRBV10-3 and TRBJ1-4; 7 bases are shared with TRBD1. CDR3 length: 14 residues. The V gene's germline CDR1 is ENHRY and CDR2 SYGVKD. The CDR3 loop is CAIKGTATNGKLFF. The DNA of the CDR3 is TGTGCCATCAAGGGGACAGCAACTAATGGAAAACTGTTTTTT.

This clonotype was seen repeatedly, ten times or more. The J gene is TRBJ2-5, the V gene TRBV29-1; D call uncertain. CDR3 length: 12 amino acids. Trimming pared 2 bases from V and 4 bases from J, leaving 8 bases between. Germline V gene data show CDR1 as SQVTM and CDR2 as ANQGSEA. DNA of the CDR3: TGCAGCGTTGAACCCCTTGGAGAGACCCAGTACTTC. Amino acids: CSVEPLGETQYF.

This rearrangement joins TRBV29-1 to TRBJ2-5; D remains ambiguous. In germline, CDR1 is SQVTM, CDR2 ANQGSEA. V was shortened by 3 bases and J by 0 bases, with 8 bases between the two germline ends. This CDR3 has 13 residues. The DNA for the CDR3 is TGCAGCGTTGACGGCAGGTACCAAGAGACCCAGTACTTC. This sequence encodes CSVDGRYQETQYF.

This clonotype was detected a few times. V usage is TRBV12-3 or TRBV12-4 and J usage is TRBJ2-1; D gene ambiguous. The CDR3 covers 13 residues. V lost 4 bases, J lost 10 bases, and 14 bases lay in between. The CDR3 nucleotides read TGTGCCAGCAGTTCGCAACGACTCGAGGAGCAGTTCTTC. This gives the protein CASSSQRLEEQFF.

This clonotype was counted only a few times. The chain couples TRBV20-1 to TRBJ1-5; D is perhaps TRBD1 (5 bases). The CDR3 consists of 15 residues. Germline V gene sequence: CDR1 DFQATT, CDR2 SNEGSKA (reference sequence). Trimming pared 0 bases from V and 0 bases from J, leaving 9 bases between. The CDR3 here is CSARDSGNSNQPQHF. The CDR3 region has the DNA TGCAGTGCTAGAGATTCAGGGAATAGCAATCAGCCCCAGCATTTT.

A remark on this clonotype: At one of its ends the junction is not consistent with the germline gene, which may arise from a read error. The V and J genes are TRBV5-1 and TRBJ2-7; TRBD1 matches 9 bases. The J call may be mistaken, given a closer DNA end match to TRBJ2-5. The CDR3 is 17 residues long. The germline V gene has CDR1 SGHRS and CDR2 YFSETQ. The CDR3 sequence is CASSGGGQGFLQGTQYF. The CDR3 DNA is TGCGCCAGCAGCGGCGGGGGACAGGGATTTCTCCAAGGGACCCAGTACTTC.

The chain has TRBV6-2 or TRBV6-3 and TRBJ2-3, with 8 bases aligning to TRBD2. V was clipped by 2 bases and J by 2 bases; unmatched bases: 6. The germline V gene has CDR1 MNHEY and CDR2 SVGEGT. This CDR3 comprises 16 residues. The chain's CDR3 is CASSYPAGDTTDTQYF. The CDR3 DNA follows: TGTGCCAGCAGTTACCCAGCGGGGGACACCACAGATACGCAGTATTTT.

This clonotype has ten or more counts. The chain employs TRBV7-2 and TRBJ1-2; no clear D. Germline-derived CDR1 and CDR2 are SGHTA and FQGNSA. CDR3 size: 13 residues. The germline V and J ends were trimmed by 1 base and 2 bases, with 5 bases remaining between them. This chain's CDR3 is CASSLDPNYGYTF. The CDR3 DNA is TGTGCCAGCAGCTTAGACCCCAACTATGGCTACACCTTC. Full variable domain (rest looked up from reference TRBV7-2 and TRBJ1-2): GAGVSQSPSNKVTEKGKDVELRCDPISGHTALYWYRQSLGQGLEFLIYFQGNSAPDKSGLPSDRFSAERTGGSVSTLTIQRTQQEDSAVYLCASSLDPNYGYTFGSGTRLTVV.

For this clonotype: The junction shows a germline mismatch at one end, possibly a read error. This chain links TRBV25-1 with TRBJ1-2, with unresolved D. The CDR3 has 14 amino acids. In germline, CDR1 is MGHDK, CDR2 SYGVNS. The CDR3 DNA is TGTGCCGGCAGTGAAAAGCAGCATAACTATGGCTACACCTTC. Translation gives CAGSEKQHNYGYTF.

The rearrangement links TRBV5-1 to TRBJ2-5; D is possibly TRBD1 or TRBD2 (5 bases each). The CDR3 is made up of 17 amino acids. Germline assignment: CDR1 SGHRS and CDR2 YFSETQ. The V end was cut by 3 bases, the J end by 1 base, with 19 bases between. The DNA of the CDR3 is TGCGCCAGCAGCTCCACATACCAAAGGGACGGCCAAGAGACCCAGTACTTC. This encodes CASSSTYQRDGQETQYF.

V gene TRBV28 combines with J gene TRBJ2-5; D possibly uses TRBD1 or TRBD2 (6 bases each). V was cut by 1 base and J by 2 bases, with 11 bases left in between. CDR1 and CDR2 (germline): MDHEN, SYDVKM. There are 15 residues in the CDR3. The CDR3 sequence is CASSLFRGPQETQYF. The CDR3 DNA is TGTGCCAGCAGTTTATTCCGGGGGCCACAAGAGACCCAGTACTTC.

The chain is built from TRBV3-1 and TRBJ2-5, with a tentative D call TRBD1 (5 bases). This CDR3 has 11 residues. V was pared by 1 base and J by 12 bases, with 9 bases between. CDR1 and CDR2 from the germline V gene are LGHDT and YNNKEL (reference sequence). CDR3 sequence reads: CASSQGAGKYF. The CDR3 nucleotides read TGTGCCAGCAGCCAAGGGGCAGGGAAGTACTTC.

This clonotype was detected a few times. This sequence joins TRBV3-1 and TRBJ2-1, with 12 nucleotides matching TRBD2. The CDR3 extends over 18 amino acids. Germline values: CDR1 LGHDT, CDR2 YNNKEL (reference sequence). Losses at the gene ends were 1 base for V and 3 bases for J; bases not matched to a gene: 7. CDR3 sequence reads: CASSQGLAGVVLYNEQFF. DNA for the CDR3: TGTGCCAGCAGCCAAGGACTAGCGGGAGTAGTCCTCTACAATGAGCAGTTCTTC.

This clonotype was detected a few times. The chain uses TRBV6-5 and TRBJ1-6, with TRBD1 as a possible D gene (6 bases). This CDR3 has 15 amino acids. V was clipped by 0 bases and J by 6 bases, with 9 bases between them. Germline assignment: CDR1 MNHEY and CDR2 SVGAGI. This chain's CDR3 is CASSYSRTVNSPLHF. The CDR3 DNA follows: TGTGCCAGCAGTTACTCGAGGACAGTTAATTCACCCCTCCACTTT.

The chain joins TRBV2 to TRBJ1-6; TRBD1 aligns across 8 bases. V shed 7 bases, J shed 7 bases, and the junction held 9 bases outside the gene matches. The CDR3 is 15 amino acids. CDR1 is SNHLY, CDR2 FYNNEI, per germline. The CDR3: CASTLTGVVNSPLHF. For the CDR3, the DNA is TGTGCCAGCACTCTGACAGGGGTCGTAAATTCACCCCTCCACTTT.

This clonotype occurred a few times. The chain combines TRBV12-3 or TRBV12-4 with TRBJ2-5; possibly TRBD1 for D (6 bases). V gave up 6 bases and J gave up 11 bases, with 13 bases separating them. CDR3 length: 11 residues. CDR3 nucleotides: TGTGCCAGCAGCACAGGGTGGGGGCAGTACTTC. It encodes CASSTGWGQYF.

The V and J genes are TRBV6-1 and TRBJ1-2, with a possible D match to TRBD1 (5 bases). The CDR3 covers 14 residues. V was trimmed by 3 bases and J by 4 bases, leaving 12 bases between them. Looked up from germline, CDR1 is MNHNS and CDR2 is SASEGT. The CDR3 loop reads CASSEGPVLYGYTF. The CDR3, as DNA: TGTGCCAGCAGTGAGGGGCCCGTTCTCTATGGCTACACCTTC.

Note on this clonotype: This could be a read error, since a much larger clone is one nucleotide away. The V call is TRBV12-3 or TRBV12-4, the J call TRBJ2-3; 12 bases agree with TRBD2. This CDR3 spans 16 amino acids. The CDR3 reads CASSLTSGRSTDAQYF. The CDR3 DNA reads as TGTGCCAGCAGTTTAACTAGCGGGAGGAGCACAGATGCGCAGTATTTT.

The chain employs TRBV2 and TRBJ2-1; possibly TRBD2 for D (6 bases). The CDR3 consists of 14 residues. Per germline, CDR1 SNHLY and CDR2 FYNNEI. Trimming left V 6 bases short and J 6 bases short, with 15 bases between. Here the CDR3 reads CASRGGSTSNEQFF. The CDR3 DNA reads as TGTGCCAGCAGGGGGGGTAGCACCAGCAATGAGCAGTTCTTC.